Listed here is a single T cell receptor beta chain. The antigen is undetermined. The PCR contained 60 Vbeta and 13 Jbeta primers. Clones were read by immunoSEQ multiplex PCR, and TCRdb kept only the in-frame ones, dropping some. The table has 130,000 or so clones, 65% to 90% seen once. This specimen belongs to a study of cytomegalovirus exposure and HLA in healthy donors. The CDR3 spans 14 residues. CDR1 MGHRA and CDR2 YSYEKL come from the germline V gene. The ends were cut back, 3 bases at V and 7 bases at J, with 12 bases in the middle. The study's findings and limits: Earlier analysis yielded a pattern in which most TCR beta V segments were productive about 87% or about 30% of the time. It was likely that a cluster of highly shared sequence variants was a sequencing artifact.

The chain links TRBV4-1 to TRBJ1-4; no reliable D call. The receptor was isolated from a woman aged 18-29 years in good health and CMV-seropositive. Sequenced material: PBMCs. CDR3: CASSQPGSFEKLFF. Written as DNA, the CDR3 is TGCGCCAGCAGCCAGCCGGGATCGTTTGAAAAACTGTTTTTT.